These 3 T cell receptor beta chains were sequenced from one sample in a study of cytomegalovirus exposure and HLA in healthy donors. PCR used 60 Vbeta primers and 13 Jbeta primers. Data came from immunoSEQ multiplex PCR; TCRdb stores just in-frame clones and leaves some out. Among a few hundred thousand clones, nearly 80% were seen once, and the ten largest hold around 1.7%. Sample: PBMCs. The source of these receptors is a man aged 18 to 29 in good health and CMV-seronegative.

The rearrangement joins TRBV19 to TRBJ2-2; 10 nucleotides line up with TRBD2. This CDR3 spans 15 amino acids. Germline-derived CDR1 and CDR2 are LNHDA and SQIVND (reference sequence). J was trimmed by 6 bases and V by 8 bases; bases with no gene match: 9. In DNA, the CDR3 is TGTGCCAGTGGGGGCCTAGCGGGAGCCCCCGGGGAGCTGTTTTTT. Translation gives CASGGLAGAPGELFF.

The chain links TRBV5-1 to TRBJ2-3, with 7 bases identical to TRBD2. The V gene's germline CDR1 is SGHRS and CDR2 YFSETQ. CDR3 length: 17 amino acids. The ends lost 1 base at V and 5 bases at J; junction bases unmatched: 13. Here the CDR3 reads CASSLLRGRAWEDTQYF. DNA for the CDR3: TGCGCCAGCAGCTTGTTACGGGGGAGGGCCTGGGAAGATACGCAGTATTTT.

The chain employs TRBV2 and TRBJ1-2; 8 nucleotides line up with TRBD1. Per germline, CDR1 SNHLY and CDR2 FYNNEI. The CDR3 is 14 amino acids. V shed 1 base, J shed 8 bases, and the junction held 6 bases outside the gene matches. CDR3 nucleotides: TGTGCCAGCAGTGAAGGGACAGGGAGGGGCGGCTACACCTTC. Its translation is CASSEGTGRGGYTF. Full variable domain (remainder filled in from reference TRBV2 and TRBJ1-2): EPEVTQTPSHQVTQMGQEVILRCVPISNHLYFYWYRQILGQKVEFLVSFYNNEISEKSEIFDDQFSVERPDGSNFTLKIRSTKLEDSAMYFCASSEGTGRGGYTFGSGTRLTVV.